This TCR beta chain was observed in a study of T cell responses to AZD1222 COVID-19 vaccine. Measured with immunoSEQ multiplex PCR; TCRdb has only the in-frame clones, and not every one. Of more than 80,000 clones detected, 85% to 90% appear once; the ten largest clones hold 9% to 12%. For this clone: The antigen remains unidentified.

Study findings and constraints: Repertoires were sampled only after the peak T cell response. Clonal diversity may have been underestimated in mostly white British donors. Targets within unmutated variant regions were reportedly found for nearly half of spike-specific TCRs. Spike-specific TCR depth and breadth grew after two AZD1222 doses.

Trimming at V came to 3 bases and at J to 9 bases, leaving 4 bases not matched to a gene. The CDR3 totals 13 residues. Germline CDR1 is SGHTA and CDR2 is FQGTGA. This specimen was peripheral blood, taken on day 0 of MenACWY control vaccination. This TCR was recovered from an adult in good health. The gene calls are TRBV7-3 and TRBJ2-2; 7 bases agree with TRBD1. CDR3 in amino acids: CASSFEGGRELFF. For the CDR3, the DNA is TGTGCCAGCAGCTTCGAAGGGGGCCGGGAGCTGTTTTTT.